The TCR beta chain described here comes from a study of beta chain features in type 1 diabetes. This clone was counted only a few times. Germline V gene data show CDR1 as MNHNS and CDR2 as SASEGT. CDR3 length: 17 residues. Trimming at V came to 2 bases and at J to 1 base, leaving 9 bases not matched to a gene. Reverse transcription of all isolated RNA meant that expressed TCRB transcripts were sequenced. The protocol was immunoSEQ multiplex PCR, while the TCRdb copy is restricted to in-frame clones and leaves out a portion. The sample shows hundreds of thousands of clones, about 9.3% of them seen only once.

The V call is TRBV6-1, the J call TRBJ2-7; 9 bases line up with TRBD2. This TCR was recovered from a woman aged 18 to 35 in good health. The sequenced sample was naive CD4+ T cells from blood. The CDR3 coding sequence is TGTGCCAGCAGTGAAAAACCGGCGGGAGGGCGGTCCTACGAGCAGTACTTC. Its translation: CASSEKPAGGRSYEQYF.